These T cell receptor beta chains were read from a single sample in a study of PD-1 blockade in classical Hodgkin lymphoma. Data came from immunoSEQ multiplex PCR; TCRdb stores just in-frame clones and leaves some out. The repertoire holds fewer than 50,000 clones, with 78% as singletons. This sample comprised peripheral blood mononuclear cells (PBMCs), obtained before the fourth cycle of nivolumab. The receptors derive from a human donor with classical Hodgkin lymphoma. Both conserved end residues are part of each CDR3. D genes are given only for firm matches. For some rows the clone size is stated as once, few or many, or as a class when expanded; others skip it.

d_gene,j_gene,v_gene,abundance,CDR3aa,CDR3nt
NA,TRBJ2-6,TRBV9,NA,CASSVTVSGANVLTF,TGTGCCAGCAGCGTTACAGTATCTGGGGCCAACGTCCTGACTTTC
NA,TRBJ2-3,TRBV6-5,NA,CASRTEGDTQYF,TGTGCCAGCAGAACAGAGGGAGATACGCAGTATTTT
NA,TRBJ1-6,TRBV5-4,NA,CASSPPGTPYNSPLHF,TGTGCCAGCAGCCCCCCCGGGACACCTTATAATTCACCCCTCCACTTT
TRBD2,TRBJ2-3,TRBV7-6,NA,CASSLTAGRTDTQYF,TGTGCCAGCAGCTTAACAGCGGGGAGAACAGATACGCAGTATTTT
NA,TRBJ1-3,TRBV6-5,NA,CASSYSWSSGNTIYF,TGTGCCAGCAGTTATAGTTGGAGCTCTGGAAACACCATATATTTT
TRBD1,TRBJ2-7,TRBV2,NA,CASTPGQAYEQYF,TGTGCCAGCACCCCGGGACAGGCCTACGAGCAGTACTTC
NA,TRBJ1-2,TRBV28,few,CASSLSGRVNGYTF,TGTGCCAGCAGTTTATCAGGCAGGGTTAATGGCTACACCTTC
NA,TRBJ1-3,TRBV18,once,CASSPREGSEGNTIYF,TGTGCCAGCTCACCACGGGAGGGGTCTGAAGGAAACACCATATATTTT
NA,TRBJ1-3,TRBV19,NA,CASSMIQASGNTIYF,TGTGCCAGTAGTATGATACAGGCATCTGGAAACACCATATATTTT
NA,TRBJ2-4,TRBV19,NA,CASSISPLQGAKNIQYF,TGTGCCAGTAGTATAAGCCCCCTACAGGGAGCCAAAAACATTCAGTACTTC
NA,TRBJ2-5,TRBV18,NA,CASSPDTQETQYF,TGTGCCAGCTCCCCGGATACCCAAGAGACCCAGTACTTC